Sequencing of this TCR beta chain was carried out in a study of naive and memory T cell subsets. On this clonotype itself: A single base separates this from a much larger clone, so it may be a read error.

The SP2 primer and nested alpha and beta constant region primers amplified ligated cDNA in four rounds. Blood and skin TCR RNA was reverse transcribed with alpha and beta constant primers. Each CDR3 protein is one row after TCRdb ran MiXCR on the UMI-ligation and nested PCR reads. The data show tens of thousands of distinct CDR3 sequences, with approximately 11% seen just once and less than 4% held by the top ten. CDR1 and CDR2 (germline): MNHEY, SVGAGI. The CDR3 contains 15 residues. Trimming removed 5 bases from V and 0 bases from J, with 12 bases in between. Sample treatment: skin biopsy from PPD injection site in Mantoux-positive individual. TCR cDNA received a 3' ligated oligonucleotide that carried a UMI. Biopsied sites were PPD injections in people with a positive Mantoux test. Cells were not sorted; total RNA input targeted roughly 1 to 1000 ng.

The TCR was taken from an adult in good health. Specimen: skin, collected from a tuberculin skin test site. The genes are TRBV6-5 and TRBJ2-3; D possibly corresponds to TRBD1 (6 bases). CDR3 protein: CASSPGTPSTDTQYF. Here the CDR3 DNA reads TGTGCCAGCAGTCCCGGGACACCTAGCACAGATACGCAGTATTTT.